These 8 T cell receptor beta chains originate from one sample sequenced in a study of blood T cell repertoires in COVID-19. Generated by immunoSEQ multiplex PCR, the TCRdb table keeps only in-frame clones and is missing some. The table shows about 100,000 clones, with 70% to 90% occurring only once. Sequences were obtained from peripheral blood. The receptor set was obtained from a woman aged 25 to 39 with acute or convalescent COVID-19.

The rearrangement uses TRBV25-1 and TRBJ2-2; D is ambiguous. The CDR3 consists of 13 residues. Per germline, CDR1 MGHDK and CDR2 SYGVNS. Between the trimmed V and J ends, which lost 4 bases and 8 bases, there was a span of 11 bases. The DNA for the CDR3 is TGTGCCAGCAGTGTCACAGTTTCTGGGGAGCTGTTTTTT. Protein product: CASSVTVSGELFF.

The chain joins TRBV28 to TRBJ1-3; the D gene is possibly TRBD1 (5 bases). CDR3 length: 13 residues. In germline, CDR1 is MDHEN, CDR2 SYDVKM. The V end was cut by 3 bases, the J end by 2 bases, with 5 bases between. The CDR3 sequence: CASSLTAGNTIYF. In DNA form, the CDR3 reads TGTGCCAGCAGTTTGACAGCTGGAAACACCATATATTTT.

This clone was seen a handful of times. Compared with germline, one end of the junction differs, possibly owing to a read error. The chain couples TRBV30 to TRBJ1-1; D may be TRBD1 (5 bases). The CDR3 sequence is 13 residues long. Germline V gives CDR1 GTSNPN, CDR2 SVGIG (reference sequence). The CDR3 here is CAWKGRVNTEAFF. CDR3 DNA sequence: TGTGCCTGGAAGGGCAGGGTGAATACTGAAGCTTTCTTT.

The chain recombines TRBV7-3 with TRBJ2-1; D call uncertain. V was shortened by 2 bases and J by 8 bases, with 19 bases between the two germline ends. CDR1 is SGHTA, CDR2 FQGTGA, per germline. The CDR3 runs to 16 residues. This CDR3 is CASSLGLGTRVDEQFF. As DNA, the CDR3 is TGTGCCAGCAGCTTAGGTCTTGGCACCCGGGTGGATGAGCAGTTCTTC.

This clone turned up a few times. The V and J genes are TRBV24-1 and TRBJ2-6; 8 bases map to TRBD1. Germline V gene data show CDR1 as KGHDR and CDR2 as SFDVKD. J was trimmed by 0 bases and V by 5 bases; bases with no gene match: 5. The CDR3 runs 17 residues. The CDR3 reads CATSAQGASSGANVLTF. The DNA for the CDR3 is TGTGCCACCAGTGCCCAGGGGGCGAGCTCTGGGGCCAACGTCCTGACTTTC.

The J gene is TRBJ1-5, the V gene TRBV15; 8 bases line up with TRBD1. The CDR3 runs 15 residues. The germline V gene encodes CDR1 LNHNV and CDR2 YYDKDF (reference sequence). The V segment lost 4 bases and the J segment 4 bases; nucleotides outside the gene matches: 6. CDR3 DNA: TGTGCCACCAGCAACGACAGGGGAAGAAATCAGCCCCAGCATTTT. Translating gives CATSNDRGRNQPQHF.

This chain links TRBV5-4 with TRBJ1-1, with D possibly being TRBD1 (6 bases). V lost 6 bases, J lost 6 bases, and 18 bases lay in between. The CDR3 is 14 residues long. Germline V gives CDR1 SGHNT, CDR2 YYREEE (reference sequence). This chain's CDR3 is CASTKKGGLAEAFF. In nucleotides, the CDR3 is TGTGCCAGCACCAAAAAGGGGGGACTAGCTGAAGCTTTCTTT.

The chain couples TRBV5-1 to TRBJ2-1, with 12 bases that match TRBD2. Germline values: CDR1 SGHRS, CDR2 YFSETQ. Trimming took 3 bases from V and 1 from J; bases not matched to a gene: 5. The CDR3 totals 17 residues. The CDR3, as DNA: TGCGCCAGCAGCTCGGGGACTAGCGGGCAATCCTACAATGAGCAGTTCTTC. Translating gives CASSSGTSGQSYNEQFF. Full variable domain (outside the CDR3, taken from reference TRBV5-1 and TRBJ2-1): KAGVTQTPRYLIKTRGQQVTLSCSPISGHRSVSWYQQTPGQGLQFLFEYFSETQRNKGNFPGRFSGRQFSNSRSEMNVSTLELGDSALYLCASSSGTSGQSYNEQFFGPGTRLTVL.